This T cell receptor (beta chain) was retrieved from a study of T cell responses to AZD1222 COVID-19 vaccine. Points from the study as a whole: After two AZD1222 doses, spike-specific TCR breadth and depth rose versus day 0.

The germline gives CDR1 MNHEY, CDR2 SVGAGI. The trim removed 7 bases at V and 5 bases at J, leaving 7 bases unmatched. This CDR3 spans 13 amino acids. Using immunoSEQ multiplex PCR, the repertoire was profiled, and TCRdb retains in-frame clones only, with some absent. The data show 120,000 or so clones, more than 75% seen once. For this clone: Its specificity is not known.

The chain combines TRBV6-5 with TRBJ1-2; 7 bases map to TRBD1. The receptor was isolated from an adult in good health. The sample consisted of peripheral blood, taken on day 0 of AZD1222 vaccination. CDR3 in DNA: TGTGCCAGCAACGACAGGGTCGATTATGGCTACACCTTC. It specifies CASNDRVDYGYTF.